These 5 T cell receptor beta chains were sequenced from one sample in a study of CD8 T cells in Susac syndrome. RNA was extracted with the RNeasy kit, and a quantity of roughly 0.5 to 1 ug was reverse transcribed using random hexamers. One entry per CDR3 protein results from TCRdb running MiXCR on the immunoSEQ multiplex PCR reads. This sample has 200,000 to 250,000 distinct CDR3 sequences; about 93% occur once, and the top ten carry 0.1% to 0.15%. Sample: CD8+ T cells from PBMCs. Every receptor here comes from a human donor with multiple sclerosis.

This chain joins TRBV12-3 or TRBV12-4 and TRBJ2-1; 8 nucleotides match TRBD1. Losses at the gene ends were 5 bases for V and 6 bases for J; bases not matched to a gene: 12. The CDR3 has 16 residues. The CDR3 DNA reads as TGTGCCAGCAGTGACCTACAGGGGGTGTTGTTCAATGAGCAGTTCTTC. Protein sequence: CASSDLQGVLFNEQFF.

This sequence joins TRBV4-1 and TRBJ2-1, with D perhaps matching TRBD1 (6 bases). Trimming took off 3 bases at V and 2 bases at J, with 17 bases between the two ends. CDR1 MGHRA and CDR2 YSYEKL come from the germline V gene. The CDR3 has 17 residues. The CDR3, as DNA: TGCGCCAGCAGCCACCCCCGCCAGGGGAACCCCTACAATGAGCAGTTCTTC. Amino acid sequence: CASSHPRQGNPYNEQFF.

CDR3 in amino acids: CASSFTRDRGLDEQYF. The CDR3 nucleotides are TGTGCCAGCAGCTTCACCAGGGACAGGGGTCTCGACGAGCAGTACTTC. This chain connects TRBV7-9 to TRBJ2-7; 10 bases align to TRBD1. Germline CDR1 is SEHNR and CDR2 is FQNEAQ (reference sequence). J was trimmed by 5 bases and V by 3 bases; bases with no gene match: 10. The CDR3 is 16 amino acids.

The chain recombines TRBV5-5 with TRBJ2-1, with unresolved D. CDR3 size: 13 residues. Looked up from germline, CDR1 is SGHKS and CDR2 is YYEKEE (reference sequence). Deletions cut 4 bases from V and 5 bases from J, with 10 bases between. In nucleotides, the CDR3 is TGTGCCAGCAGCCCATACAGTGACAATGAGCAGTTCTTC. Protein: CASSPYSDNEQFF.

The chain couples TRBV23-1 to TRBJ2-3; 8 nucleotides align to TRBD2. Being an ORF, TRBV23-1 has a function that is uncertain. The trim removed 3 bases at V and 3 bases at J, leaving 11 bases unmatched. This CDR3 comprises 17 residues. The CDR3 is CASSHERENIRTDTQYF. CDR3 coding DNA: TGCGCCAGCAGTCATGAGCGGGAGAATATTAGGACAGATACGCAGTATTTT.